This T cell receptor beta chain was observed in a study of T cell repertoires in cytomegalovirus infection. Study-wide context: An indication of both CMV infection and matching HLA type came from public TCR beta signatures. Whole-study findings and limits: The cumulative frequency of public TCR beta families identified carriers of CMV plus the relevant HLA. Within the response measured ex vivo, HLA-C-restricted CMV-specific TCR beta clonotypes were dominant.

The table lists this clonotype with many counts. Its antigen remains unknown. TCRdb recomputed calls from the reads with MiXCR, one row per CDR3 protein. The profile shows 450,000 to 650,000 distinct CDR3 sequences, approximately 25% of them singletons. In germline, CDR1 is ENHRY, CDR2 SYGVKD. This CDR3 spans 16 amino acids. V dropped 0 bases and J dropped 3 bases, with 12 bases sitting between them. Sequencing input: PBMCs. The chain couples TRBV10-3 to TRBJ2-1; either TRBD1 or TRBD2 may fit D (5 bases each). The TCR sequence derives from a human donor in good health (CMV status not recorded). Some clones in this sample may be carry-over from other donors' samples. CDR3 DNA sequence: TGTGCCATCAGTGAGTCGGGGGAACTACTCTACAATGAGCAGTTCTTC. The encoded protein is CAISESGELLYNEQFF.